The 18 T cell receptor beta chains given below trace back to one sample, sequenced in a study of naive and memory T cell subsets. The library had UMIs added by 3' ligation of an oligonucleotide to TCR cDNA. Ligated cDNA underwent four rounds of PCR with nested alpha and beta constant region primers and SP2. TCRdb itself ran the 5' RACE reads through MiXCR, one entry per CDR3 protein. This sample has more than 50,000 distinct CDR3 sequences, with over 7% found just once. The receptors originated from a male donor in good health.

This clonotype came up once. The V and J genes are TRBV29-1 and TRBJ2-5; D may match TRBD1 or TRBD2 (5 bases each). V lost 7 bases and J 2 bases, leaving 11 bases between the germline ends. Germline V gene lookup returns CDR1 SQVTM and CDR2 ANQGSEA. The CDR3 covers 12 residues. The CDR3 reads CSGRDGQETQYF. The CDR3 DNA follows: TGCAGCGGCCGGGACGGTCAAGAGACCCAGTACTTC.

This clonotype was counted many times. This chain joins TRBV12-3 or TRBV12-4 and TRBJ2-7, with 7 positions matching TRBD2. The J segment lost 6 bases and the V segment lost 0 bases, leaving 2 bases of the junction unmatched. The CDR3 is 13 amino acids. CDR3: CASSLAAGSEQYF. As DNA, the CDR3 is TGTGCCAGCAGTTTAGCAGCGGGGTCCGAGCAGTACTTC.

This clonotype was found a few times. V is TRBV6-5 and J is TRBJ2-2, with D uncertain. Trimming took off 3 bases at V and 5 bases at J, with 4 bases between the two ends. CDR1 and CDR2 (germline): MNHEY, SVGAGI. The CDR3 loop spans 12 amino acids. As DNA, the CDR3 is TGTGCCAGCAGTTATCGAACCGGGGAGCTGTTTTTT. It specifies CASSYRTGELFF.

The rearrangement joins TRBV9 to TRBJ2-7, with D possibly being TRBD1 (5 bases). Germline V lookup: CDR1 SGDLS, CDR2 YYNGEE. Trimming removed 0 bases from V and 3 bases from J, with 13 bases in between. The CDR3 is 15 amino acids. The CDR3 loop is CASSVGAGAIYEQYF. CDR3 coding DNA: TGTGCCAGCAGCGTAGGGGCTGGGGCAATCTACGAGCAGTACTTC.

This clonotype was observed a few times. V and J are TRBV7-2 and TRBJ1-2; D gene uncertain. Trimming left V 1 base short and J 5 bases short, with 8 bases between. This CDR3 is built from 13 residues. The germline V gene has CDR1 SGHTA and CDR2 FQGNSA. The CDR3 protein is CASSLDREYGYTF. CDR3 nucleotides: TGTGCCAGCAGCTTAGACAGAGAATATGGCTACACCTTC.

This clonotype was detected many times. The J gene is TRBJ2-1, the V gene TRBV9, with D perhaps TRBD1 (6 bases). Germline V gives CDR1 SGDLS, CDR2 YYNGEE. The CDR3 length is 15 residues. V lost 3 bases and J lost 3, with 13 bases in between. CDR3 region: CASSEGTPGYNEQFF. CDR3 nucleotide sequence: TGTGCCAGCAGCGAGGGGACACCGGGCTACAATGAGCAGTTCTTC. The full variable domain, completed using reference TRBV9 and TRBJ2-1, is DSGVTQTPKHLITATGQRVTLRCSPRSGDLSVYWYQQSLDQGLQFLIQYYNGEERAKGNILERFSAQQFPDLHSELNLSSLELGDSALYFCASSEGTPGYNEQFFGPGTRLTVL.

A note on this clonotype: As the CDR3 is not closed by the conserved phenylalanine or tryptophan, this likely results from a read error. The chain employs TRBV14 and TRBJ2-7, with D perhaps matching TRBD1 or TRBD2 (5 bases each). This CDR3 region has 13 residues. Germline CDR1 reads SGHDN; CDR2 reads FVKESK. Trimming removed 4 bases from V and 6 bases from J, with 13 bases in between. CDR3 sequence (DNA): TGTGCCAGCAGCCCTTCAGAGAGGGGCGAGCAGTACATC. It encodes CASSPSERGEQYI.

This clonotype was picked up many times. The J gene is TRBJ2-7, the V gene TRBV19, with a possible D match to TRBD1 (6 bases). From germline, CDR1 is LNHDA and CDR2 SQIVND (reference sequence). Trimming took off 4 bases at V and 3 bases at J, with 22 bases between the two ends. CDR3 length equals 17 residues. CDR3 region: CASSTRTEGLKNYEQYF. The CDR3 nucleotides are TGTGCCAGTAGTACTCGGACAGAAGGACTTAAGAACTACGAGCAGTACTTC.

This clonotype came up many times. The chain is built from TRBV12-3 or TRBV12-4 and TRBJ1-2; D is undetermined. The CDR3 contains 14 residues. V lost 4 bases to trimming and J lost 8 bases, with 17 bases between them. The CDR3, as DNA: TGTGCCAGCAGTTACACCCCGGGAGGACTGGGCTACACCTTC. Protein: CASSYTPGGLGYTF.

A remark on this clonotype: This may be a read error: a much more frequent sequence differs by one nucleotide. The chain uses TRBV10-3 and TRBJ1-5; 10 nucleotides line up with TRBD1. The CDR3 totals 14 residues. V gave up 4 bases and J gave up 6 bases; unmatched junction bases: 3. Germline-derived CDR1 and CDR2 are ENHRY and SYGVKD. The CDR3 loop is CAISGDRGRQPQHF. In DNA form, the CDR3 reads TGTGCCATCAGTGGGGACAGGGGCCGTCAGCCCCAGCATTTT.

This clonotype came up many times. The chain uses TRBV6-1 and TRBJ2-6; 9 nucleotides align to TRBD1. Germline-derived CDR1 and CDR2 are MNHNS and SASEGT. V shed 8 bases and J 0 bases; nucleotides not matched to a gene: 8. The CDR3 contains 17 residues. The CDR3 bases are TGTGCCAGCGCTGGGACAGGGTTCGTCTCTGGGGCCAACGTCCTGACTTTC. This codes for CASAGTGFVSGANVLTF.

This clonotype was detected a few times. The chain employs TRBV10-3 and TRBJ2-7; D not resolved. The CDR3 length is 11 residues. V was cut by 4 bases and J by 2 bases, with 3 bases left in between. Germline-derived CDR1 and CDR2 are ENHRY and SYGVKD. The CDR3 sequence is CAISGTYEQYF. Written as DNA, the CDR3 is TGTGCCATCAGTGGGACCTACGAGCAGTACTTC.

This clonotype was detected a few times. The chain carries TRBV11-2 and TRBJ2-3, with D hard to call. Per the germline V gene, CDR1 is SGHAT and CDR2 is FQNNGV. The CDR3 has 13 amino acids. The germline V and J ends were trimmed by 5 bases and 7 bases, with 13 bases remaining between them. DNA for the CDR3: TGTGCCAGCAGCCCAAATTCGGCGAATACGCAGTATTTT. Its translation: CASSPNSANTQYF.

This clonotype came up a few times. The J gene is TRBJ2-7, the V gene TRBV7-6; no firm D call. This CDR3 has 16 amino acids. CDR1 is SGHVS and CDR2 is FNYEAQ in the germline V gene. Trimming left V 0 bases short and J 0 bases short, with 12 bases between. DNA for the CDR3: TGTGCCAGCAGCTTAGCGGCAGGCGTTAACTCCTACGAGCAGTACTTC. Translated, it gives CASSLAAGVNSYEQYF.

The chain has TRBV6-5 and TRBJ1-2; D gene uncertain. The CDR3 totals 12 residues. Germline values: CDR1 MNHEY, CDR2 SVGAGI. Trimming took 6 bases from V and 6 from J, leaving 11 bases between them. As DNA, the CDR3 is TGTGCCAGCAGCGGGCTAGTAAATGGCTACACCTTC. Translation: CASSGLVNGYTF.

This clonotype showed up many times. The genes are TRBV5-4 and TRBJ2-5; D unclear. The CDR3 runs 11 residues. Germline CDR1 is SGHNT and CDR2 is YYREEE (reference sequence). V was cut by 10 bases and J by 5 bases, with 12 bases left in between. The CDR3 DNA is TGTGCCTCTTTCAAGGATGAGACCCAGTACTTC. Residues: CASFKDETQYF.

The chain has TRBV29-1 and TRBJ1-1, with no clear D. CDR1 is SQVTM and CDR2 is ANQGSEA in the germline V gene. Between the trimmed V and J ends, which lost 4 bases and 8 bases, there was a span of 11 bases. The CDR3 totals 11 residues. The CDR3 DNA reads as TGCAGCGTTGGGGCAGGAAAAGAAGCTTTCTTT. Protein: CSVGAGKEAFF.

This chain uses TRBV7-2 with TRBJ2-3, with TRBD2 matching over 8 bases. Germline V CDR1 and CDR2: SGHTA, FQGNSA. V was clipped by 6 bases and J by 9 bases; unmatched bases: 8. The CDR3 is made up of 13 amino acids. CDR3 in amino acids: CASSFPGLATQYF. The CDR3 DNA reads as TGTGCCAGCAGTTTCCCTGGACTAGCAACGCAGTATTTT.